These 2 T cell receptor beta chains came from one sample sequenced in a study of PD-1 blockade in classical Hodgkin lymphoma (dated by TCRdb to between 2020 and 2021). In light of the paper, this sample's time point label describes: cycle 1 day 1 (C1D1), immediately before nivolumab initiation. Relapse after autologous stem cell transplantation had occurred in all trial patients, and cohorts A, B and C were distinguished by prior brentuximab vedotin exposure. Library method: the immunoSEQ multiplex PCR assay. TCRdb took this table from immuneACCESS and kept in-frame rearrangements with V and J called. Such tables lack part of the clones; where checked against another copy, unresolved V genes explain under half of the gap, and the rest is unexplained. Across this sample there are tens of thousands of clones, with around 89% seen only once. The ten largest clones capture approximately 12% of the sample.

The sequencing here drew on peripheral blood mononuclear cells (PBMCs), taken at baseline. The receptors were sampled from a human donor with classical Hodgkin lymphoma.

This clone came up a few times. The J gene is TRBJ1-5, the V gene TRBV27; TRBD1 matches at 7 bases. CDR1 MNHEY and CDR2 SMNVEV come from the germline V gene (reference sequence). Trimming took 7 bases from V and 0 from J; bases not matched to a gene: 6. The CDR3 is made up of 15 amino acids. The CDR3 bases are TGTGCCAGCAAAAGCAGGGGGGTTAGCAATCAGCCCCAGCATTTT. This encodes CASKSRGVSNQPQHF.

This chain uses TRBV19 with TRBJ1-1; weak D call: TRBD1 (5 bases). The CDR3 extends over 13 amino acids. V lost 2 bases, J lost 4 bases, and 8 bases lay in between. CDR1 LNHDA and CDR2 SQIVND come from the germline V gene (reference sequence). The CDR3 reads CASSIWGGTEAFF. CDR3 in DNA: TGTGCCAGTAGTATATGGGGGGGCACTGAAGCTTTCTTT.